The next 31 T cell receptor beta chains were all read from a single sample in a study of blood T cell repertoires in COVID-19. The table came from immunoSEQ multiplex PCR; TCRdb's copy has only in-frame clones and leaves some out. The sample includes some 280,000 clones, approximately 91% seen only once; the top ten take just under 0.95%. The sample comprised peripheral blood. The receptors were sampled from a woman between 35 and 50 years old who had recovered from COVID-19.

This clone was seen once. The CDR3 reads CASSFFGRADYGYTF. The DNA for the CDR3 is TGTGCCAGCAGTTTTTTCGGCAGGGCGGACTATGGCTACACCTTC. This chain uses TRBV28 with TRBJ1-2; D perhaps matches TRBD1 (5 bases). This CDR3 region has 15 residues. V dropped 3 bases and J dropped 3 bases, with 14 bases sitting between them. Per the germline V gene, CDR1 is MDHEN and CDR2 is SYDVKM.

This rearrangement joins TRBV7-9 to TRBJ2-7, with 7 bases that match TRBD1. V gave up 4 bases and J gave up 3 bases; unmatched junction bases: 3. The CDR3 runs to 13 residues. Germline CDR1 is SEHNR and CDR2 is FQNEAQ (reference sequence). CDR3 sequence reads: CASSSGQDYEQYF. As DNA, the CDR3 is TGTGCCAGCAGCTCCGGACAGGACTACGAGCAGTACTTC.

The rearrangement links TRBV10-1 to TRBJ1-5, with D perhaps TRBD1 (6 bases). Germline values: CDR1 WNHNN, CDR2 SYGVQD (reference sequence). With 8 bases removed from V and 3 bases from J, the gap between germline ends came to 11 bases. The CDR3 runs 13 residues. DNA of the CDR3: TGCGCCAGCTTGAAGGGGGACAATCAGCCCCAGCATTTT. Protein sequence: CASLKGDNQPQHF.

This rearrangement joins TRBV27 to TRBJ2-1; a possible D gene is TRBD1 (6 bases). The CDR3 sequence is 14 residues long. The V end lost 2 bases, the J end lost 8 bases, and 13 bases lay between the germline ends. Germline-derived CDR1 and CDR2 are MNHEY and SMNVEV (reference sequence). The CDR3 is CASSLGDTNDEQFF. The CDR3 bases are TGTGCCAGCAGTTTAGGGGACACTAATGATGAGCAGTTCTTC.

The J gene is TRBJ1-5, the V gene TRBV21-1. TRBV21-1 corresponds to a pseudogene. This CDR3 is built from 14 residues. The CDR3 loop is CASSRYPGNQPQHF. CDR3 nucleotides: TGTGCCAGCAGCAGGTACCCGGGTAATCAGCCCCAGCATTTT.

The J gene is TRBJ1-2, the V gene TRBV10-3, with 7 bases that match TRBD1. This CDR3 has 15 amino acids. Germline V lookup: CDR1 ENHRY, CDR2 SYGVKD. After removal of 5 bases from V and 4 bases from J, the junction contained 10 bases not matched to a gene. The CDR3 sequence: CAISLDRDNTYGYTF. CDR3 DNA sequence: TGTGCCATCAGTCTTGACAGGGACAATACCTATGGCTACACCTTC.

This clone was detected only once. The chain uses TRBV27 and TRBJ2-7, with 12 bases matching TRBD2. V trimming: 5 bases; J trimming: 3 bases; junction bases outside the gene matches: 2. The CDR3 has 14 residues. Per the germline V gene, CDR1 is MNHEY and CDR2 is SMNVEV (reference sequence). The CDR3 sequence: CASSALAGGYEQYF. The CDR3 nucleotides read TGTGCCAGCAGTGCACTAGCGGGGGGCTACGAGCAGTACTTC.

This rearrangement joins TRBV28 to TRBJ2-7; perhaps TRBD2 as D (7 bases). The ends were cut back, 8 bases at V and 3 bases at J, with 14 bases in the middle. The CDR3 extends over 13 amino acids. The germline CDR1 and CDR2 sequences are MDHEN and SYDVKM. CDR3 DNA sequence: TGTGCCAGCGCGGGGGCTAAGGGCTACGAGCAGTACTTC. This sequence encodes CASAGAKGYEQYF.

The CDR3 region has the DNA TGCGCCAGCAGCCAGTCTCCGGGACAGGGAAATCATGAGCAGTTCTTC. This encodes CASSQSPGQGNHEQFF. The J gene is TRBJ2-1, the V gene TRBV4-1, with TRBD1 matching over 9 bases. From germline, CDR1 is MGHRA and CDR2 YSYEKL. The V and J ends lost 3 bases and 8 bases, in that order; junction bases with no gene match: 11. The CDR3 totals 16 residues.

The chain couples TRBV28 to TRBJ1-2; the D gene is possibly TRBD1 (6 bases). The CDR3 has 15 amino acids. Trimming removed 6 bases at V and 1 base at J, with 15 bases between. Germline CDR1 reads MDHEN; CDR2 reads SYDVKM. CDR3 DNA: TGTGCCAGCAGACTTCCACAGGGAAGTAACTATGGCTACACCTTC. Protein: CASRLPQGSNYGYTF.

V gene TRBV7-9 combines with J gene TRBJ2-7; 14 nucleotides agree with TRBD2. From germline, CDR1 is SEHNR and CDR2 FQNEAQ (reference sequence). CDR3 length: 16 amino acids. The V and J ends lost 4 bases and 2 bases, in that order; junction bases with no gene match: 4. The CDR3 protein is CASSSGLAGAPYEQYF. The CDR3 bases are TGTGCCAGCAGCTCGGGACTAGCGGGAGCCCCCTACGAGCAGTACTTC.

The chain combines TRBV24-1 with TRBJ2-3; 7 bases align to TRBD1. Trimming took 4 bases from V and 4 from J; bases not matched to a gene: 10. The CDR3 runs 16 residues. Per the germline V gene, CDR1 is KGHDR and CDR2 is SFDVKD. The CDR3 reads CATSDLAGQGADTQYF. CDR3 sequence (DNA): TGTGCCACCAGTGACCTGGCCGGGCAGGGGGCAGATACGCAGTATTTT.

The sample holds a few counts of this clone. The rearrangement joins TRBV7-9 to TRBJ1-1; D ambiguous. Germline values: CDR1 SEHNR, CDR2 FQNEAQ (reference sequence). The CDR3 is 13 amino acids. Trimming cost V 4 bases and J 1 base, with 7 bases left between them. CDR3 region: CASSYQENTEAFF. DNA of the CDR3: TGTGCCAGCAGCTATCAGGAGAACACTGAAGCTTTCTTT.

The chain joins TRBV2 to TRBJ2-7; weak D call: TRBD2 (7 bases). Per the germline V gene, CDR1 is SNHLY and CDR2 is FYNNEI. Between the trimmed V and J ends, which lost 2 bases and 0 bases, there was a span of 11 bases. This CDR3 has 15 residues. CDR3 sequence: CASSERGGSSYEQYF. The CDR3 nucleotides read TGTGCCAGCAGTGAAAGGGGGGGCAGCTCCTACGAGCAGTACTTC.

The sample holds one count of this clone. This chain connects TRBV19 to TRBJ1-2, with 7 nucleotides matching TRBD1. This CDR3 is built from 14 residues. With 3 bases clipped from V and 2 bases from J, the junction kept 3 bases outside the gene matches. Germline CDR1 is LNHDA and CDR2 is SQIVND (reference sequence). CDR3 loop: CASSMRGRNYGYTF. CDR3 in DNA: TGTGCCAGTAGTATGAGGGGGCGCAACTATGGCTACACCTTC.

The chain recombines TRBV5-5 with TRBJ2-5, with 7 bases identical to TRBD1. CDR3 length equals 16 residues. V was clipped by 0 bases and J by 1 base; unmatched bases: 6. The germline gives CDR1 SGHKS, CDR2 YYEKEE (reference sequence). The CDR3 coding sequence is TGTGCCAGCAGCTTGGGACAGGGAGAGTCCCAAGAGACCCAGTACTTC. The encoded protein is CASSLGQGESQETQYF. The entire variable domain, with the rest obtained from reference TRBV5-5 and TRBJ2-5, is as follows: DAGVTQSPTHLIKTRGQQVTLRCSPISGHKSVSWYQQVLGQGPQFIFQYYEKEERGRGNFPDRFSARQFPNYSSELNVNALLLGDSALYLCASSLGQGESQETQYFGPGTRLLVL.

The chain couples TRBV14 to TRBJ1-2; TRBD1 matches at 8 bases. The CDR3 sequence is 15 residues long. V trimming: 1 base; J trimming: 3 bases; junction bases outside the gene matches: 4. Germline-derived CDR1 and CDR2 are SGHDN and FVKESK. The CDR3 is CASSQGQGAYYGYTF. The CDR3 DNA sequence: TGTGCCAGCAGCCAAGGCCAGGGGGCTTACTATGGCTACACCTTC.

The chain joins TRBV7-9 to TRBJ1-4; weak D call: TRBD1 (6 bases). The CDR3 has 16 residues. Germline CDR1 is SEHNR and CDR2 is FQNEAQ (reference sequence). Trimming cost V 5 bases and J 1 base, with 14 bases left between them. CDR3 region: CASSTFGGQTNEKLFF. The CDR3 nucleotides read TGTGCCAGCAGCACTTTCGGGGGGCAAACTAATGAAAAACTGTTTTTT. Full variable domain (missing parts from reference TRBV7-9 and TRBJ1-4): DTGVSQNPRHKITKRGQNVTFRCDPISEHNRLYWYRQTLGQGPEFLTYFQNEAQLEKSRLLSDRFSAERPKGSFSTLEIQRTEQGDSAMYLCASSTFGGQTNEKLFFGSGTQLSVL.

This chain's CDR3 is CASSQDATGDYQPQHF. CDR3 bases: TGTGCCAGCAGCCAAGACGCCACAGGGGACTATCAGCCCCAGCATTTT. The chain couples TRBV4-2 to TRBJ1-5, with 7 bases that match TRBD1. Losses at the gene ends were 0 bases for V and 5 bases for J; bases not matched to a gene: 7. In germline, CDR1 is LGHNA, CDR2 YNFKEQ. The CDR3 length is 16 residues.

The CDR3 loop is CALGDYHSTDTQYF. The CDR3 DNA sequence: TGTGCCCTCGGGGACTACCATAGCACAGATACGCAGTATTTT. This chain links TRBV2 with TRBJ2-3; 7 positions agree with TRBD2. Germline values: CDR1 SNHLY, CDR2 FYNNEI. There are 14 residues in the CDR3. J was trimmed by 0 bases and V by 11 bases; bases with no gene match: 8.

This clone appeared a single time. The chain recombines TRBV5-1 with TRBJ1-2; 9 bases are a match to TRBD1. Germline V lookup: CDR1 SGHRS, CDR2 YFSETQ. Trimming took 0 bases from V and 4 from J; bases not matched to a gene: 13. The CDR3 covers 18 residues. CDR3 region: CASSLVATRGQGLYGYTF. DNA for the CDR3: TGCGCCAGCAGCTTGGTGGCCACGAGGGGACAGGGTCTCTATGGCTACACCTTC.

The CDR3 coding sequence is TGTGCCAGTAGTAGAAAAGCCCTTGGACAGGAGTCGAATGGCTACACCTTC. Its protein is CASSRKALGQESNGYTF. The V and J genes are TRBV19 and TRBJ1-2; 7 bases match TRBD1. CDR1 and CDR2 (germline): LNHDA, SQIVND (reference sequence). CDR3 length: 17 residues. After removal of 4 bases from V and 6 bases from J, the junction contained 17 bases not matched to a gene.

The chain has TRBV27 and TRBJ1-1; 9 bases match TRBD1. Looked up from germline, CDR1 is MNHEY and CDR2 is SMNVEV (reference sequence). Trimming took 4 bases from V and 0 from J; bases not matched to a gene: 12. The CDR3 length is 18 residues. This CDR3 is CASSSAGTGRGMNTEAFF. The DNA for the CDR3 is TGTGCCAGCAGTTCTGCCGGGACAGGGAGGGGTATGAACACTGAAGCTTTCTTT.

This rearrangement joins TRBV15 to TRBJ1-1; D gene unclear. In germline, CDR1 is LNHNV, CDR2 YYDKDF (reference sequence). The CDR3 runs 17 residues. V lost 0 bases to trimming and J lost 4 bases, with 18 bases between them. CDR3 in DNA: TGTGCCACCAGCAGAGATTGGGCAGGTCCCGGGGTCACTGAAGCTTTCTTT. Translating gives CATSRDWAGPGVTEAFF.

J is TRBJ2-7 and V is TRBV5-1, with TRBD1 matching 9 bases. Germline V CDR1 and CDR2: SGHRS, YFSETQ. This CDR3 region has 13 residues. V shed 6 bases and J 6 bases; nucleotides not matched to a gene: 7. The CDR3, as DNA: TGCGCCAGCAACCCGACAGGGGGGGCCGAGCAGTACTTC. Translated: CASNPTGGAEQYF.

V and J are TRBV3-1 (or the pseudogene TRBV3-2) and TRBJ2-4; TRBD2 aligns across 8 bases. The CDR3 runs to 15 residues. Trimming at V came to 0 bases and at J to 6 bases, leaving 4 bases not matched to a gene. CDR1 and CDR2 (germline): LGHDT, YNNKEL (reference sequence). Here the CDR3 reads CASSQDGGVRNIQYF. CDR3 nucleotides: TGTGCCAGCAGCCAAGACGGGGGGGTTAGAAACATTCAGTACTTC.

The chain recombines TRBV27 with TRBJ2-3; 11 nucleotides agree with TRBD2. The germline V gene has CDR1 MNHEY and CDR2 SMNVEV (reference sequence). Trimming removed 7 bases from V and 5 bases from J; junction bases left unmatched: 8. The CDR3 extends over 15 amino acids. The CDR3 is CASTSTSGAQDTQYF. The CDR3, as DNA: TGTGCCAGCACCTCGACTAGCGGGGCGCAAGATACGCAGTATTTT.

The chain is built from TRBV7-8 and TRBJ1-3; D call uncertain. This CDR3 has 16 residues. CDR1 is SGHVS, CDR2 FQNEAQ, per germline. Trimming pared 5 bases from V and 8 bases from J, leaving 22 bases between. CDR3 DNA sequence: TGTGCCAGCAGCCCCTTGACTGCAGCCAAGCGGGACACCATATATTTT. As protein: CASSPLTAAKRDTIYF.

The chain carries TRBV27 and TRBJ2-2; 11 bases are shared with TRBD2. The germline CDR1 and CDR2 sequences are MNHEY and SMNVEV (reference sequence). This CDR3 has 19 residues. The trim removed 3 bases at V and 3 bases at J, leaving 12 bases unmatched. This CDR3 is CASSFKTGLAGGYTGELFF. Here the CDR3 DNA reads TGTGCCAGCAGTTTTAAGACAGGGTTAGCGGGAGGGTACACCGGGGAGCTGTTTTTT.

This chain uses TRBV5-1 with TRBJ2-7; 10 nucleotides match TRBD2. Per germline, CDR1 SGHRS and CDR2 YFSETQ. V dropped 0 bases and J dropped 7; count of bases not matched to a gene: 7. The CDR3 loop spans 15 amino acids. CDR3 residues: CASSLALAGVGEQYF. CDR3 nucleotides: TGCGCCAGCAGCTTGGCCCTAGCGGGAGTAGGAGAGCAGTACTTC.

The chain carries TRBV30 and TRBJ1-1; 9 nucleotides line up with TRBD1. This CDR3 comprises 14 residues. Germline CDR1 GTSNPN, CDR2 SVGIG (reference sequence). After removal of 0 bases from V and 5 bases from J, the junction contained 4 bases not matched to a gene. CDR3 DNA: TGTGCCTGGAGTGTGGGACAGGGAAAAACTGAAGCTTTCTTT. Translated: CAWSVGQGKTEAFF.